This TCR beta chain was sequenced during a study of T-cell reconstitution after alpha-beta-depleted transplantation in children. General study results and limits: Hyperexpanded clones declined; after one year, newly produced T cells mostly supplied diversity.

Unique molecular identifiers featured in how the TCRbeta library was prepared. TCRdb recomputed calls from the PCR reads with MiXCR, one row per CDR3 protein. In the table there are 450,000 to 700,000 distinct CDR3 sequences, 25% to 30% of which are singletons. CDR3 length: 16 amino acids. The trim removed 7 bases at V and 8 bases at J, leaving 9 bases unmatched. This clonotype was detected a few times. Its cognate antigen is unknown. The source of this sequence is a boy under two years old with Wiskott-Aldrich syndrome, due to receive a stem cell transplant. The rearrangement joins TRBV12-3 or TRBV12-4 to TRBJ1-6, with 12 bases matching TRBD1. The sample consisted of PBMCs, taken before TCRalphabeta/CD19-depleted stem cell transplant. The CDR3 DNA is TGTGCCAGCACCAAGGGACAGGGGGCGCGGGATTCACCCCTCCACTTT. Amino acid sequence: CASTKGQGARDSPLHF.